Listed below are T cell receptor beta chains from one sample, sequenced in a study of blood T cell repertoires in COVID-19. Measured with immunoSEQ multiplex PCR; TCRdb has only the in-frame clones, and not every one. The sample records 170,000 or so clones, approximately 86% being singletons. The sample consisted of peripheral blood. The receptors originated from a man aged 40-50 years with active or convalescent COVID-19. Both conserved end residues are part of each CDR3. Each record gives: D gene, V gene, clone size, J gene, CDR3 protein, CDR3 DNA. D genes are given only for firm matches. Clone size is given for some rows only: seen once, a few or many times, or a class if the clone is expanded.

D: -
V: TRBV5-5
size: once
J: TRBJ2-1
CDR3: CASSLALGGHEQFF
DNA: TGTGCCAGCAGCTTGGCCCTCGGGGGACATGAGCAGTTCTTC

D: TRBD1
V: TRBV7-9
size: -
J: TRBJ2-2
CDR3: CASSSDRGLYGELFF
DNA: TGTGCCAGCAGCTCGGACAGGGGGCTTTACGGGGAGCTGTTTTTT

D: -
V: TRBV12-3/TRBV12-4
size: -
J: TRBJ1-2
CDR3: CASSSVSDYGYTF
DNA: TGTGCCAGCAGCTCCGTCTCGGACTATGGCTACACCTTC

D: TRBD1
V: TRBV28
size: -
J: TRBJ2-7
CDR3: CASSSSQLGDRGLDEQYF
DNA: TGTGCCAGCAGTTCCTCTCAATTAGGGGACAGGGGGCTGGACGAGCAGTACTTC

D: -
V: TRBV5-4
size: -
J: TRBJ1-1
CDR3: CASSAGPLNTEAFF
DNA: TGTGCCAGCAGCGCGGGACCGTTGAACACTGAAGCTTTCTTT

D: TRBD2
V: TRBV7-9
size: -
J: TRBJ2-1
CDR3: CASSLGSGGAAGEQFF
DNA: TGTGCCAGCAGCTTAGGGAGCGGGGGGGCTGCAGGTGAGCAGTTCTTC

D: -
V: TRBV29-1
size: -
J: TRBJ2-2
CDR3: CSVQLPGELFF
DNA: TGCAGCGTTCAGTTACCCGGGGAGCTGTTTTTT

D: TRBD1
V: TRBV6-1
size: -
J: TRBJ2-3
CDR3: CASSEKVDRAQGSTDTQYF
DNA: TGTGCCAGCAGTGAAAAGGTGGACAGGGCGCAGGGAAGCACAGATACGCAGTATTTT

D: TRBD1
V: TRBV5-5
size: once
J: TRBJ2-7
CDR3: CASSTLEAVMDRDEQYF
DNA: TGTGCCAGCAGCACTTTGGAGGCCGTAATGGACAGGGACGAGCAGTACTTC

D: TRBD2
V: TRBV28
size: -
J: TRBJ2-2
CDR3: CASSFTQAGGLYTGELFF
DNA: TGTGCCAGCAGTTTCACCCAAGCGGGGGGGCTCTACACCGGGGAGCTGTTTTTT

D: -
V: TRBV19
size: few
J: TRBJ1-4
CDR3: CASSILPVRENEKLFF
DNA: TGTGCCAGTAGTATACTCCCCGTTCGGGAAAATGAAAAACTGTTTTTT

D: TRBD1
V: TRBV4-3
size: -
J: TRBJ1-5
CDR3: CASSQDVGTGDNQPQHF
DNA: TGCGCCAGCAGCCAAGATGTAGGGACAGGGGACAATCAGCCCCAGCATTTT

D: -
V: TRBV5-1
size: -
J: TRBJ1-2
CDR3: CASSLPGGGYTF
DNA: TGCGCCAGCAGCTTGCCAGGAGGAGGCTACACCTTC

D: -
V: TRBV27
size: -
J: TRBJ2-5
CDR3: CASSFDRGKIKETQYF
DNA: TGTGCCAGCAGTTTTGACCGGGGGAAAATAAAAGAGACCCAGTACTTC

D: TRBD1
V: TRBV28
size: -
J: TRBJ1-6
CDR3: CASSFLGTGVPPLHF
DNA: TGTGCCAGCAGTTTTTTGGGGACAGGGGTTCCACCCCTCCACTTT

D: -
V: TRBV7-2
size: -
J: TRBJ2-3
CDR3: CASSLGPQTDTQYF
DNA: TGTGCCAGCAGCTTAGGTCCGCAGACAGATACGCAGTATTTT